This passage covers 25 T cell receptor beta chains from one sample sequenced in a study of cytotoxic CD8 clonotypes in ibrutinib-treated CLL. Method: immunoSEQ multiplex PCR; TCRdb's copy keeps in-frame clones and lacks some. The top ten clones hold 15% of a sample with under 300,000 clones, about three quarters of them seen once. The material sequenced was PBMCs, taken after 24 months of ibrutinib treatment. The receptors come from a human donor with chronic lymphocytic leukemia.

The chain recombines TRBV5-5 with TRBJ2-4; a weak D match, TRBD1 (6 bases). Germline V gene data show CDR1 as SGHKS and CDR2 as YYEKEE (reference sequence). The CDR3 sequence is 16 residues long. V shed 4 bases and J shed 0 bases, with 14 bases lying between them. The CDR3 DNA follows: TGTGCCAGCAGCCCTACAGGGTTAGTAGCCAAAAACATTCAGTACTTC. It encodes CASSPTGLVAKNIQYF.

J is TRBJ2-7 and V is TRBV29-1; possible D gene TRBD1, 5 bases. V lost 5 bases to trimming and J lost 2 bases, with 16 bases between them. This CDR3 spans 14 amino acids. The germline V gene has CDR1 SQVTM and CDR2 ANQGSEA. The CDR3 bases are TGCAGCGTTCGGGCCCTAGGCAGGGCCTACGAGCAGTACTTC. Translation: CSVRALGRAYEQYF.

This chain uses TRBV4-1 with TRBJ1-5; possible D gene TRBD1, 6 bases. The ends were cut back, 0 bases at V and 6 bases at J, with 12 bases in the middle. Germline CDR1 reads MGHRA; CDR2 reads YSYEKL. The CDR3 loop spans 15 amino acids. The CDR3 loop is CASSQESGGGQPQHF. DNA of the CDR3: TGCGCCAGCAGCCAAGAGTCGGGGGGCGGTCAGCCCCAGCATTTT.

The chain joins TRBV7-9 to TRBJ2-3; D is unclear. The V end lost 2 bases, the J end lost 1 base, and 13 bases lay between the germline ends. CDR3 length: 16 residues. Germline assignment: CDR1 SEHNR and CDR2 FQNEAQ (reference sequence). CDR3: CASSLMGPHRTDTQYF. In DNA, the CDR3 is TGTGCCAGCAGCTTAATGGGCCCTCACCGCACAGATACGCAGTATTTT.

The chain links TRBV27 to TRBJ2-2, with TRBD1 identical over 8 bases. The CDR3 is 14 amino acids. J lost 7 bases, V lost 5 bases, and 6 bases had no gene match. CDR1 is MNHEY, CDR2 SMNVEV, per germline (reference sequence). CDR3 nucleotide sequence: TGTGCCAGCAGTCACAGGGGGTTTGGCGGGGAGCTGTTTTTT. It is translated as CASSHRGFGGELFF.

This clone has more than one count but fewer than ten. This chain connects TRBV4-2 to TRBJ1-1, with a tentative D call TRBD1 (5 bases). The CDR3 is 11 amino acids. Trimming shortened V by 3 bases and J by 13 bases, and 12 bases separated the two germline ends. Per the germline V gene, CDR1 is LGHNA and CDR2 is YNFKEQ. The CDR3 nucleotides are TGTGCCAGCAGCCACCAGGGCGGGGGTTTCTTT. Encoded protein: CASSHQGGGFF.

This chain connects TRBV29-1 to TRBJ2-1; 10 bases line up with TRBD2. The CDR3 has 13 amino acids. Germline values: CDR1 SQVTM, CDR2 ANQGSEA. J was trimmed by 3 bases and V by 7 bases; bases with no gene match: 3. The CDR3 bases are TGCAGCGATCTAGCGGGAGACTACAATGAGCAGTTCTTC. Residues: CSDLAGDYNEQFF.

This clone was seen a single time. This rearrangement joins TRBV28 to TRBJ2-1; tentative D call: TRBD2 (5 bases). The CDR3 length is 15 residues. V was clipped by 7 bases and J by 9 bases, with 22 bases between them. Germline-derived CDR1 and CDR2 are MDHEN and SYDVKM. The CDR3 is CASIPADLGPAEQFF. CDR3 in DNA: TGTGCCAGCATTCCAGCGGACCTAGGGCCCGCTGAGCAGTTCTTC.

The CDR3 reads CASSSSSSYNEQFF. The DNA for the CDR3 is TGTGCCAGCAGCTCCTCAAGCTCCTACAATGAGCAGTTCTTC. The V and J genes are TRBV11-2 and TRBJ2-1; unclear D gene. This CDR3 spans 14 amino acids. Deletions cut 4 bases from V and 0 bases from J, with 7 bases between. Germline CDR1 SGHAT, CDR2 FQNNGV.

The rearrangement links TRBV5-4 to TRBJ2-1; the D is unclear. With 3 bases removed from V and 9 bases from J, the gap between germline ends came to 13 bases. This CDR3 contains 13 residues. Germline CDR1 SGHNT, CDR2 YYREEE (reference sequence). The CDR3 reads CASSYPIEAEQFF. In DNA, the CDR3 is TGTGCCAGCAGCTACCCCATTGAGGCTGAGCAGTTCTTC.

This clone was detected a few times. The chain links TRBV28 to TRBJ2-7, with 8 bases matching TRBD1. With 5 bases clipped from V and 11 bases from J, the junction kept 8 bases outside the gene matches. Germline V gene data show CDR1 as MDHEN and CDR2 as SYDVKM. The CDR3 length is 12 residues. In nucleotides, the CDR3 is TGTGCCAGCAGTCTACGACAGGGGAAAGAGTACTTC. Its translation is CASSLRQGKEYF.

This CDR3 reads CASSSVLAGSSGELFF. For the CDR3, the DNA is TGCGCCAGCAGCTCCGTCCTAGCGGGATCGAGCGGGGAGCTGTTTTTT. V usage is TRBV5-1 and J usage is TRBJ2-2; 9 bases map to TRBD2. Germline V gives CDR1 SGHRS, CDR2 YFSETQ. This CDR3 is built from 16 residues. With V trimmed by 3 bases and J by 7 bases, 10 bases remained unmatched.

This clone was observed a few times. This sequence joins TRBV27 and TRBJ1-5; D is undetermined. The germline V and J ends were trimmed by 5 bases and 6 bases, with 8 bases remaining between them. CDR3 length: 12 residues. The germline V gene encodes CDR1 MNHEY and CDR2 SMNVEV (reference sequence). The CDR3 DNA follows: TGTGCCAGCAGTGGCAGCCCTCAGCCCCAGCATTTT. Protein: CASSGSPQPQHF.

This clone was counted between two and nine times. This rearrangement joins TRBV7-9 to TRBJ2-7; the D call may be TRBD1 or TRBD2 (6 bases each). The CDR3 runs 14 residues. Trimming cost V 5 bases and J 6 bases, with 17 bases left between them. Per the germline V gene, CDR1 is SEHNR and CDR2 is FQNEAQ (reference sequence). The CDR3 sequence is CASSPRGVNGEQYF. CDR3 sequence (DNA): TGTGCCAGCAGCCCGAGGGGGGTAAATGGCGAGCAGTACTTC.

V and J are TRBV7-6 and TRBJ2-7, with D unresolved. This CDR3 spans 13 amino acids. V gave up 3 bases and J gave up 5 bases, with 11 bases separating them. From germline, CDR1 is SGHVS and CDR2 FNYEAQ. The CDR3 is CASSFKYWDEQYF. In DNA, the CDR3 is TGTGCCAGCAGCTTTAAGTATTGGGACGAGCAGTACTTC.

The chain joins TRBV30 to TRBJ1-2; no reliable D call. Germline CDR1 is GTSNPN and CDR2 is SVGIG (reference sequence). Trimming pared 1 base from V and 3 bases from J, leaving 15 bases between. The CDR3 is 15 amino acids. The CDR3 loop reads CAWSATIQVHYGYTF. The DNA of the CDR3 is TGTGCCTGGAGTGCTACTATTCAGGTCCACTATGGCTACACCTTC.

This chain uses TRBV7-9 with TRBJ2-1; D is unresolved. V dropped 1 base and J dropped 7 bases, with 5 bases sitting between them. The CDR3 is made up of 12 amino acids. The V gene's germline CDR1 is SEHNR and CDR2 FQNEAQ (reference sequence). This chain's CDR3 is CASSLVGNEQFF. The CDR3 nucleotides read TGTGCCAGCAGCTTAGTAGGGAATGAGCAGTTCTTC.

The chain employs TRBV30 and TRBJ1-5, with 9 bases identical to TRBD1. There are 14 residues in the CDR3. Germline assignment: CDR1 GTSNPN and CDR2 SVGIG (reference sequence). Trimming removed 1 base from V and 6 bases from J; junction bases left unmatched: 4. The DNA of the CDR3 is TGTGCCTGGAGTGAAGGGACAGGGATTCAGCCCCAGCATTTT. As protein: CAWSEGTGIQPQHF. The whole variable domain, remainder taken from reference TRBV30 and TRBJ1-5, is SQTIHQWPATLVQPVGSPLSLECTVEGTSNPNLYWYRQAAGRGLQLLFYSVGIGQISSEVPQNLSASRPQDRQFILSSKKLLLSDSGFYLCAWSEGTGIQPQHFGDGTRLSIL.

The CDR3 DNA reads as TGCGCCAGCAGCCCGATCCCCGGTTTGAACACTGAAGCTTTCTTT. Its protein is CASSPIPGLNTEAFF. The chain combines TRBV5-1 with TRBJ1-1, with no clear D. The germline V gene has CDR1 SGHRS and CDR2 YFSETQ. The V end was cut by 4 bases, the J end by 0 bases, with 13 bases between. The CDR3 runs to 15 residues.

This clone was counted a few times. The CDR3 spells CASSTLKRGQETQYF. CDR3 nucleotides: TGTGCCAGCAGCACTCTCAAGCGGGGGCAAGAGACCCAGTACTTC. The V and J genes are TRBV28 and TRBJ2-5; 8 positions match TRBD2. CDR1 and CDR2 (germline): MDHEN, SYDVKM. J gave up 2 bases and V 6 bases, and 8 bases lay outside the gene matches. The CDR3 consists of 15 residues.

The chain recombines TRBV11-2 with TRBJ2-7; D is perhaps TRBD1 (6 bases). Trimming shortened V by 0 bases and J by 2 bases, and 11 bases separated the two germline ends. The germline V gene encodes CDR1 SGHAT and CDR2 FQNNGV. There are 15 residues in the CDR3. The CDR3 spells CASSLETGETYEQYF. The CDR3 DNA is TGTGCCAGCAGCTTAGAGACAGGAGAAACCTACGAGCAGTACTTC.

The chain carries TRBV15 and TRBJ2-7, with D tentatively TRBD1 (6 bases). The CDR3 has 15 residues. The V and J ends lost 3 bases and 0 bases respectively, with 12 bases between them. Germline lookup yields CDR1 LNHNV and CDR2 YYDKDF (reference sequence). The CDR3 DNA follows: TGTGCCACCAGCAGCGACAGGCCGCACTCCTACGAGCAGTACTTC. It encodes CATSSDRPHSYEQYF.

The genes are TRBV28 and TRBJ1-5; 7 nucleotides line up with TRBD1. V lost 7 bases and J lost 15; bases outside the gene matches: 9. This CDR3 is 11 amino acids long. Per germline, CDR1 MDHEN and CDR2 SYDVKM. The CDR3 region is CASTKTGQRHF. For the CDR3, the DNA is TGTGCCAGCACCAAGACAGGGCAGCGGCATTTT.

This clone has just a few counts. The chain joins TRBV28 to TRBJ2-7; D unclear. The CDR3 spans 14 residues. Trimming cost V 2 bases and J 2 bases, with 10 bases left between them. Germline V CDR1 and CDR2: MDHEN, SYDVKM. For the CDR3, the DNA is TGTGCCAGCAGTTTAGTCGCAGCTCCCTACGAGCAGTACTTC. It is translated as CASSLVAAPYEQYF.

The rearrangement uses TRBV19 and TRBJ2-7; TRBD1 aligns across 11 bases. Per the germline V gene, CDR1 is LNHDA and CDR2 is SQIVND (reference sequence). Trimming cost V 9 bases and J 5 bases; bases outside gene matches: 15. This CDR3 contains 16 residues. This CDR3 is CARIKNPGQGAHEQYF. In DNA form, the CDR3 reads TGTGCCAGAATTAAAAACCCAGGACAGGGGGCCCACGAGCAGTACTTC.